A few counts support the clone carrying this T cell receptor beta chain. Its specificity is not known. The assay was immunoSEQ multiplex PCR, and TCRdb's table has in-frame clones only and misses some. The table records 25,000 to 35,000 clones, over 90% of them present only once. The sample belongs to a study of T cell responses to AZD1222 COVID-19 vaccine. General study points: There were mostly white British donors and more females than males, and clonal diversity was possibly underestimated. None of the repertoires were sampled until the peak T cell response had passed.

Germline V gene data show CDR1 as LGHDT and CDR2 as YNNKEL (reference sequence). The CDR3 totals 14 residues. Trimming removed 3 bases from V and 6 bases from J; junction bases left unmatched: 5. This rearrangement joins TRBV3-1 (or the pseudogene TRBV3-2) to TRBJ1-5; 7 bases agree with TRBD1. The clonotype comes from an adult in good health. This specimen consisted of peripheral blood, obtained on day 0 of AZD1222 vaccination. Here the CDR3 reads CASSQTGSPQPQHF. The CDR3 nucleotides are TGTGCCAGCAGCCAGACAGGGAGCCCTCAGCCCCAGCATTTT.